This paragraph reports one T cell receptor beta chain. The sample belongs to a study of blood T cell repertoires in COVID-19. At the level of the study: There were acute and convalescent COVID-19 samples, and they came from the United States, Italy and Spain. From T cells, B-cell-depleted T cells, or PBMCs came the material, which was cDNA or gDNA.

Germline V CDR1 and CDR2: SNHLY, FYNNEI. The CDR3 is 14 residues long. The V and J ends lost 3 bases and 5 bases, in that order; junction bases with no gene match: 1. The repertoire was sequenced with immunoSEQ multiplex PCR; TCRdb's copy has only in-frame clones and lacks some. The sample includes under 95,000 clones, around four fifths of them seen just once. This TCR was recovered from a human donor in a cohort sampled during active COVID-19. The specimen sequenced was peripheral blood. The chain joins TRBV2 to TRBJ2-5; 12 positions agree with TRBD2. The CDR3 spells CASSDGLAGETQYF. For the CDR3, the DNA is TGTGCCAGCAGTGACGGACTAGCGGGGGAGACCCAGTACTTC. Based on the CDR3 plus reference TRBV2 and TRBJ2-5, the full variable domain is EPEVTQTPSHQVTQMGQEVILRCVPISNHLYFYWYRQILGQKVEFLVSFYNNEISEKSEIFDDQFSVERPDGSNFTLKIRSTKLEDSAMYFCASSDGLAGETQYFGPGTRLLVL.